Below are 23 T cell receptor beta chains sequenced from a single sample in a study of T cell responses to AZD1222 COVID-19 vaccine. The assay was immunoSEQ multiplex PCR, and TCRdb's table has in-frame clones only and misses some. This sample carries tens of thousands of clones, roughly 87% of them seen once, and the ten largest clones take 17%. The sequencing here drew on peripheral blood, taken on day 0 of AZD1222 vaccination. Source of these receptors: an adult in good health.

The J gene is TRBJ2-4, the V gene TRBV5-6; D possibly uses TRBD1 or TRBD2 (5 bases each). This CDR3 spans 12 amino acids. CDR1 and CDR2 from the germline V gene are SGHDT and YYEEEE. Trimming took 4 bases from V and 6 from J, leaving 8 bases between them. This CDR3 reads CASSTGTNIQYF. The CDR3 bases are TGTGCCAGCAGCACCGGGACAAACATTCAGTACTTC.

The chain couples TRBV5-1 to TRBJ2-7; the D gene is possibly TRBD1 (6 bases). V lost 3 bases to trimming and J lost 5 bases, with 15 bases between them. This CDR3 is 14 amino acids long. CDR1 is SGHRS and CDR2 is YFSETQ in the germline V gene. CDR3 loop: CASSWARGKNEQYF. CDR3 DNA sequence: TGCGCCAGCAGCTGGGCCAGGGGCAAGAACGAGCAGTACTTC.

The CDR3 loop is CASSLDAGSYGYTF. The CDR3 DNA follows: TGCGCCAGCAGCTTGGATGCGGGGAGCTATGGCTACACCTTC. The chain recombines TRBV5-1 with TRBJ1-2; no firm D call. Trimming left V 0 bases short and J 4 bases short, with 10 bases between. In germline, CDR1 is SGHRS, CDR2 YFSETQ. The CDR3 extends over 14 amino acids.

The chain uses TRBV5-1 and TRBJ1-6; TRBD1 is a possible D gene (6 bases). CDR1 is SGHRS and CDR2 is YFSETQ in the germline V gene. V lost 0 bases, J lost 14 bases, and 15 bases lay in between. The CDR3 length is 14 residues. DNA of the CDR3: TGCGCCAGCAGCTTGGAACTTTTAGGGGGATCCCTCCACTTT. Translation gives CASSLELLGGSLHF.

Only one count was recorded for this clone. The chain carries TRBV30 and TRBJ1-6; TRBD1 agrees at 7 bases. The CDR3 loop spans 14 amino acids. CDR1 is GTSNPN, CDR2 SVGIG, per germline (reference sequence). V gave up 2 bases and J gave up 8 bases; unmatched junction bases: 6. The CDR3 DNA follows: TGTGCCTGGAGTCAGGGGACAGATTATTCACCCCTCCACTTT. Residues: CAWSQGTDYSPLHF.

The chain couples TRBV6-2 or TRBV6-3 to TRBJ1-5, with 12 bases identical to TRBD1. Germline V CDR1 and CDR2: MNHEY, SVGEGT. J lost 6 bases, V lost 2 bases, and 2 bases had no gene match. There are 15 residues in the CDR3. The CDR3 spells CASSYGTGGVQPQHF. DNA of the CDR3: TGTGCCAGCAGTTACGGGACAGGGGGCGTTCAGCCCCAGCATTTT.

The gene calls are TRBV4-1 and TRBJ1-4; D gene uncertain. The germline CDR1 and CDR2 sequences are MGHRA and YSYEKL. This CDR3 is 16 amino acids long. Trimming pared 1 base from V and 1 base from J, leaving 10 bases between. CDR3 DNA: TGCGCCAGCAGCCAAGGTAACGGCCGAACTAATGAAAAACTGTTTTTT. Protein sequence: CASSQGNGRTNEKLFF.

V is TRBV20-1 and J is TRBJ1-5; D uncertain. Trimming took off 3 bases at V and 5 bases at J, with 11 bases between the two ends. The germline gives CDR1 DFQATT, CDR2 SNEGSKA (reference sequence). The CDR3 has 13 residues. The CDR3 DNA reads as TGCAGTGCTAGTCTCGGCCCTCATCAGCCCCAGCATTTT. It encodes CSASLGPHQPQHF.

The chain combines TRBV12-3 or TRBV12-4 with TRBJ1-2; TRBD1 is a possible D gene (6 bases). The V and J ends lost 6 bases and 8 bases respectively, with 10 bases between them. This CDR3 has 11 residues. The CDR3 DNA reads TGTGCCAGCAGCTCAGGGGTCGGCTACACCTTC. This sequence encodes CASSSGVGYTF.

This clone appeared a single time. The genes are TRBV14 and TRBJ1-2, with D unresolved. Germline CDR1 is SGHDN and CDR2 is FVKESK. CDR3 length equals 12 residues. Trimming shortened V by 3 bases and J by 2 bases, and 4 bases separated the two germline ends. CDR3 loop: CASSQGNYGYTF. The CDR3 region has the DNA TGTGCCAGCAGCCAGGGGAACTATGGCTACACCTTC.

The chain links TRBV27 to TRBJ2-5; D assignment may be TRBD1 or TRBD2 (5 bases each). Looked up from germline, CDR1 is MNHEY and CDR2 is SMNVEV (reference sequence). The V gene lost 0 bases and the J gene lost 4 bases, with 12 bases spanning the gap. The CDR3 spans 15 residues. The CDR3 region is CASSLSYRGRETQYF. The CDR3 DNA reads TGTGCCAGCAGTTTATCTTATCGGGGACGAGAGACCCAGTACTTC.

This clone has just one count. The chain couples TRBV4-2 to TRBJ2-1, with D possibly being TRBD1 (6 bases). The CDR3 sequence is 17 residues long. Trimming removed 0 bases at V and 3 bases at J, with 15 bases between. Germline CDR1 is LGHNA and CDR2 is YNFKEQ. The CDR3 reads CASSQDPNQGYYNEQFF. CDR3 nucleotides: TGTGCCAGCAGCCAAGATCCTAACCAGGGGTACTACAATGAGCAGTTCTTC.

This rearrangement joins TRBV27 to TRBJ2-3; D is unresolved. The V gene's germline CDR1 is MNHEY and CDR2 SMNVEV (reference sequence). The CDR3 contains 15 residues. V dropped 4 bases and J dropped 1 base, with 12 bases sitting between them. The CDR3 nucleotides read TGTGCCAGCAGTTCTCAGCACGCACGCACAGATACGCAGTATTTT. It encodes CASSSQHARTDTQYF.

V usage is TRBV6-4 and J usage is TRBJ2-2; D gene uncertain. Germline V gene data show CDR1 as MRHNA and CDR2 as SNTAGT. The CDR3 spans 15 residues. V was cut by 3 bases and J by 2 bases, with 10 bases left in between. Here the CDR3 reads CASSESADNTGELFF. The CDR3 region has the DNA TGTGCCAGCAGTGAATCCGCAGACAACACCGGGGAGCTGTTTTTT.

This clone appeared a single time. The genes are TRBV6-1 and TRBJ1-1; no clear D gene. V lost 3 bases and J lost 6, with 8 bases in between. The CDR3 covers 12 residues. Germline values: CDR1 MNHNS, CDR2 SASEGT. This CDR3 is CASSDGTAEAFF. CDR3 sequence (DNA): TGTGCCAGCAGTGATGGAACAGCTGAAGCTTTCTTT.

This clone was seen only once. The chain employs TRBV12-3 or TRBV12-4 and TRBJ1-2, with TRBD1 identical over 8 bases. The ends lost 6 bases at V and 6 bases at J; junction bases unmatched: 3. CDR3 length: 12 amino acids. The CDR3 loop is CASSTGGHGYTF. The DNA for the CDR3 is TGTGCCAGCAGCACAGGGGGTCATGGCTACACCTTC.

In nucleotides, the CDR3 is TGTGCCAGCAGCTTAGAGGGGGGGGCGAGGAATTCACCCCTCCACTTT. Translating gives CASSLEGGARNSPLHF. This rearrangement joins TRBV7-2 to TRBJ1-6, with D possibly TRBD1 on 6 matching bases. The germline CDR1 and CDR2 sequences are SGHTA and FQGNSA. The length of the CDR3 is 16 residues. V shed 1 base and J shed 7 bases, with 14 bases lying between them.

The chain combines TRBV5-4 with TRBJ2-5; either TRBD1 or TRBD2 may supply D (6 bases each). This CDR3 is built from 14 residues. Trimming left V 4 bases short and J 3 bases short, with 13 bases between. In germline, CDR1 is SGHNT, CDR2 YYREEE (reference sequence). CDR3 nucleotides: TGTGCCAGCAGCGCGGGACACCGGGAAGAGACCCAGTACTTC. Protein: CASSAGHREETQYF.

This chain links TRBV6-5 with TRBJ2-7; 9 nucleotides match TRBD1. Germline V gene data show CDR1 as MNHEY and CDR2 as SVGAGI. Trimming cost V 2 bases and J 0 bases; bases outside gene matches: 2. The length of the CDR3 is 15 residues. This CDR3 is CASSYGTGNSYEQYF. CDR3 bases: TGTGCCAGCAGTTACGGGACAGGGAACTCCTACGAGCAGTACTTC.

The chain combines TRBV15 with TRBJ2-7; possibly TRBD2 for D (6 bases). Germline V gives CDR1 LNHNV, CDR2 YYDKDF (reference sequence). There are 15 residues in the CDR3. Trimming pared 0 bases from V and 0 bases from J, leaving 9 bases between. The chain's CDR3 is CATSRDAGHSYEQYF. In nucleotides, the CDR3 is TGTGCCACCAGCAGAGACGCGGGGCACTCCTACGAGCAGTACTTC.

The chain's CDR3 is CSVEDRQSRSYGYTF. DNA for the CDR3: TGCAGCGTTGAAGATCGACAGTCCCGAAGTTATGGCTACACCTTC. The chain combines TRBV29-1 with TRBJ1-2, with a tentative D call TRBD1 (5 bases). V was pared by 0 bases and J by 5 bases, with 16 bases between. There are 15 residues in the CDR3. Germline V lookup: CDR1 SQVTM, CDR2 ANQGSEA.

The V and J genes are TRBV6-1 and TRBJ1-5, with 7 nucleotides matching TRBD1. Germline V gene lookup returns CDR1 MNHNS and CDR2 SASEGT. The V and J ends lost 1 base and 10 bases, in that order; junction bases with no gene match: 10. This CDR3 region has 15 residues. The CDR3 DNA reads TGTGCCAGCAGTGAAGGAACCAGGGGGGTAGGACCCCAGCATTTT. It specifies CASSEGTRGVGPQHF.

The V call is TRBV12-3 or TRBV12-4, the J call TRBJ1-2; D possibly corresponds to TRBD1 (5 bases). Between the trimmed V and J ends, which lost 5 bases and 8 bases, there was a span of 15 bases. This CDR3 has 13 residues. CDR3 DNA sequence: TGTGCCAGCAGTCCCGGGACCCAAAGCGGCTACACCTTC. The encoded protein is CASSPGTQSGYTF.